This T cell receptor beta chain was documented in a study of control samples from healthy donors and cancer patients. The protocol was immunoSEQ multiplex PCR, while the TCRdb copy is restricted to in-frame clones and leaves out a portion. The sample has around 200,000 clones; approximately 95% are singletons. The CDR3 has 13 amino acids. Trimming shortened V by 5 bases and J by 9 bases, and 14 bases separated the two germline ends. Germline V gene sequence: CDR1 LGHDT, CDR2 YNNKEL (reference sequence). The rearrangement links TRBV3-1 (or the pseudogene TRBV3-2) to TRBJ2-1; possible D gene TRBD2, 5 bases. The receptor comes from a young man in good health. The sample taken for sequencing was blood. The CDR3: CASSTTRDGEQFF. The CDR3 DNA sequence: TGTGCCAGCAGCACTACTAGAGATGGTGAGCAGTTCTTC.